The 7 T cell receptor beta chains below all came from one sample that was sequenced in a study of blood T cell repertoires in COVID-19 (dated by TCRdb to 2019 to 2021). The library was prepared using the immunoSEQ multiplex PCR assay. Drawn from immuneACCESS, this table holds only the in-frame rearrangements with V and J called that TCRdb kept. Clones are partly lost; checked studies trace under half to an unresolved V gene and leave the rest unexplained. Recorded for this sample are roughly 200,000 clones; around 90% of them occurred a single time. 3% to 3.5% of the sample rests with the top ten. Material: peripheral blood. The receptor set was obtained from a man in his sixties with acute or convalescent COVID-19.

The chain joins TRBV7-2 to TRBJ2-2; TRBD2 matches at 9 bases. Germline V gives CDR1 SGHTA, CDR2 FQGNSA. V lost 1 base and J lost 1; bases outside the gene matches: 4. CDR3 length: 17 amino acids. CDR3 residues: CASSLEAGGWNTGELFF. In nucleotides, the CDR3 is TGTGCCAGCAGCTTAGAAGCGGGGGGCTGGAACACCGGGGAGCTGTTTTTT. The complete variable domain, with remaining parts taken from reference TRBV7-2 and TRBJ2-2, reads GAGVSQSPSNKVTEKGKDVELRCDPISGHTALYWYRQSLGQGLEFLIYFQGNSAPDKSGLPSDRFSAERTGGSVSTLTIQRTQQEDSAVYLCASSLEAGGWNTGELFFGEGSRLTVL.

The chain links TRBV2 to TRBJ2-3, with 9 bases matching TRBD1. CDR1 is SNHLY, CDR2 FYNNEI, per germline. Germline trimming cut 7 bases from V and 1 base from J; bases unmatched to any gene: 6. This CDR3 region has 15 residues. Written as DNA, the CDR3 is TGTGCCAGCACCTCACAGGGGGCTCGCACAGATACGCAGTATTTT. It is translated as CASTSQGARTDTQYF.

The CDR3 nucleotides are TGTGCCAGCACCGGGGTGGGGACTAGCGGGGTAATAACCTACGAGCAGTACTTC. Translated, it gives CASTGVGTSGVITYEQYF. The chain couples TRBV27 to TRBJ2-7; 13 bases match TRBD2. In germline, CDR1 is MNHEY, CDR2 SMNVEV (reference sequence). The CDR3 is 18 amino acids. V lost 7 bases, J lost 2 bases, and 14 bases stayed unmatched.

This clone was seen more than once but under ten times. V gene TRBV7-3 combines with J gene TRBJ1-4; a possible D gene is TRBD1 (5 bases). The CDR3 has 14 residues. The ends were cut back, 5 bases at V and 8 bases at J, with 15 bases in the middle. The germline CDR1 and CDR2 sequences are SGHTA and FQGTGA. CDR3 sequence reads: CASSGTGGKEKLFF. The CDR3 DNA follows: TGTGCCAGCAGCGGAACTGGGGGGAAAGAAAAACTGTTTTTT.

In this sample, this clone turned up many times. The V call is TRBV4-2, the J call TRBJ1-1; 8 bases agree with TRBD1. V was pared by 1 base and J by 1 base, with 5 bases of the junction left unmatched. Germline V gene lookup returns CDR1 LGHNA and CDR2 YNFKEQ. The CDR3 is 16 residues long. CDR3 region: CASSQVGDRPNTEAFF. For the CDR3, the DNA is TGTGCCAGCAGCCAAGTGGGGGACAGGCCGAACACTGAAGCTTTCTTT.

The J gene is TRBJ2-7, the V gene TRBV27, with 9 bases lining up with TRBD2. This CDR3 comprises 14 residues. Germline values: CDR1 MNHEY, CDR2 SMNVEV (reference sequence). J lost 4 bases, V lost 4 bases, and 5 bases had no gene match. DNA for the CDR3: TGTGCCAGCAGTTGGATAGCGGGGGATTACGAGCAGTACTTC. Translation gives CASSWIAGDYEQYF.

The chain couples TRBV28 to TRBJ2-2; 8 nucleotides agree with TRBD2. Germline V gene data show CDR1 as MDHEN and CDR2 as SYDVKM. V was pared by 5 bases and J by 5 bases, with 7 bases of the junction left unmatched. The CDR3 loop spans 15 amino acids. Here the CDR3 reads CASSRGGPGTGELFF. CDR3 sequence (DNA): TGTGCCAGCAGTCGGGGGGGCCCAGGAACCGGGGAGCTGTTTTTT.